This is a list of T cell receptor beta chains from one sample in a study of T cell responses to AZD1222 COVID-19 vaccine. This table comes from immunoSEQ multiplex PCR, and its TCRdb copy is limited to in-frame clones, with some not included. The sample shows 120,000 or so clones, around 87% of them seen only once. Material: peripheral blood, obtained on day 0 of AZD1222 vaccination. All receptors derive from an adult in good health. Both conserved end residues are part of each CDR3. The D gene is left open where the match is weak. Size tells how often a clone was seen (once, few, many) or the class of an expanded clone, and some rows leave it out.

.	16	TRBV7-2	TRBJ2-3	.	TGTGCCAGCAGCCCCTATTACCGGGATTTCCCAGATACGCAGTATTTT	CASSPYYRDFPDTQYF
.	12	TRBV27	TRBJ2-3	.	TGTGCCAGCAGTGGGTGGACAGATACGCAGTATTTT	CASSGWTDTQYF
once	13	TRBV6-2/TRBV6-3	TRBJ2-4	.	TGTGCCAGCAGTTCCAGCCGGGACAACATTCAGTACTTC	CASSSSRDNIQYF
.	13	TRBV5-1	TRBJ2-5	.	TGCGCCAGCAGCCCCGATCGTACAGAGACCCAGTACTTC	CASSPDRTETQYF
.	13	TRBV24-1	TRBJ2-3	TRBD2	TGTGCCACCGCAGCGGGGGGCACAGATACGCAGTATTTT	CATAAGGTDTQYF
.	10	TRBV2	TRBJ2-1	.	TGTGCCAGCAGTTTGGGAGAGCAGTTCTTC	CASSLGEQFF
.	15	TRBV27	TRBJ2-7	TRBD2	TGTGCCAGCAGTTTATCGGGACTAGCGGGAAACGAGCAGTACTTC	CASSLSGLAGNEQYF
.	13	TRBV5-1	TRBJ1-1	.	TGCGCCAGCAGCTTGGGAGGGAGGACTGAAGCTTTCTTT	CASSLGGRTEAFF
.	14	TRBV9	TRBJ1-1	.	TGTGCCAGCACCAGTAGCGGGGCGAACACTGAAGCTTTCTTT	CASTSSGANTEAFF
.	9	TRBV5-4	TRBJ2-1	.	TGTGCCACAGACAATGAGCAGTTCTTC	CATDNEQFF
.	14	TRBV7-2	TRBJ2-2	.	TGTGCCAGCAGCACCCAGGGGGGGACCGGGGAGCTGTTTTTT	CASSTQGGTGELFF
.	15	TRBV5-1	TRBJ1-1	.	TGCGCCAGCAGCCCCCTAGCGGGGTTCCGGACTGAAGCTTTCTTT	CASSPLAGFRTEAFF
.	15	TRBV7-3	TRBJ2-1	.	TGTGCCAGCAGCCCCAGCTTTTTGGGATCCAATGAGCAGTTCTTC	CASSPSFLGSNEQFF
.	13	TRBV2	TRBJ2-2	TRBD1	TGTGCCAGCCTGGACAGGGTCACCGGGGAGCTGTTTTTT	CASLDRVTGELFF
.	13	TRBV12-3/TRBV12-4	TRBJ2-2	.	TGTGCCAGCAGCACGGAGGTGGTCGGGGAGCTGTTTTTT	CASSTEVVGELFF
.	20	TRBV9	TRBJ1-1	.	TGTGCCAGCAGCGTAGACCCTCGGGGACGGTCTCCGGAGGTAGGGACTGAAGCTTTCTTT	CASSVDPRGRSPEVGTEAFF
.	13	TRBV19	TRBJ1-1	.	TGTGCCAGTAGGGGGAGGTCGGACACTGAAGCTTTCTTT	CASRGRSDTEAFF
.	15	TRBV7-6	TRBJ1-1	.	TGTGCCAGCAGCTTAGAGGGGGACGGATACACTGAAGCTTTCTTT	CASSLEGDGYTEAFF
.	18	TRBV4-3	TRBJ2-1	TRBD2	TGCGCCAGCAGCCAACTTTTCCCGACTAGCGGGCCCTACAATGAGCAGTTCTTC	CASSQLFPTSGPYNEQFF
.	15	TRBV5-4	TRBJ2-1	.	TGTGCCAGCAGCTTGAGGCAGGGTGTTTACAATGAGCAGTTCTTC	CASSLRQGVYNEQFF
.	14	TRBV10-3	TRBJ2-2	.	TGTGCCATCAGTGAAGGGTACTCCACCGGGGAGCTGTTTTTT	CAISEGYSTGELFF
.	15	TRBV4-1	TRBJ2-3	.	TGCGCCAGCAGCCAAGTGGGCGGGAAGACAGATACGCAGTATTTT	CASSQVGGKTDTQYF
.	15	TRBV7-2	TRBJ2-3	TRBD1	TGTGCCAGCAGCTTTGCCGGGACAGGGACAGATACGCAGTATTTT	CASSFAGTGTDTQYF
.	11	TRBV19	TRBJ2-5	.	TGTGCCAGTAGTGTAGGGCAGACCCAGTACTTC	CASSVGQTQYF
.	11	TRBV6-5	TRBJ2-3	.	TGTGCCAGCAGTCAGACAGATACGCAGTATTTT	CASSQTDTQYF
.	15	TRBV3-1/TRBV3-2	TRBJ1-2	TRBD1	TGTGCCAGCAGCCAAGATAGCCAGGGGGACTATGGCTACACCTTC	CASSQDSQGDYGYTF
once	12	TRBV29-1	TRBJ2-5	TRBD2	TGCAGCGTGCTAGCGGGTGGGGGGACCCAGTACTTC	CSVLAGGGTQYF
.	15	TRBV6-5	TRBJ1-6	.	TGTGCCAGCAGTTTGGACAGAAACCCAAATTCACCCCTCCACTTT	CASSLDRNPNSPLHF
.	13	TRBV19	TRBJ2-7	TRBD2	TGTGCCAGTTCTAGCGGCCACTCCTACGAGCAGTACTTC	CASSSGHSYEQYF
once	15	TRBV6-5	TRBJ2-2	TRBD1	TGTGCCAGCAGGCCGGGACAGGGGAGCACCGGGGAGCTGTTTTTT	CASRPGQGSTGELFF
.	19	TRBV9	TRBJ2-1	TRBD2	TGTGCCAGCAGCCCCCTGGTATTAGCGGGGGGGTTCTCCTACAATGAGCAGTTCTTC	CASSPLVLAGGFSYNEQFF
.	15	TRBV30	TRBJ2-5	TRBD1	TGTGCCTGGAGTCGCGGACAGGGGGGGCAAGAGACCCAGTACTTC	CAWSRGQGGQETQYF
.	14	TRBV9	TRBJ1-4	TRBD1	TGTGCCAGCAGCGCCAGGACAGGGGATGAAAAACTGTTTTTT	CASSARTGDEKLFF
.	15	TRBV18	TRBJ1-3	.	TGTGCCAGCTCACCACCGGTACCTTCTGGAAACACCATATATTTT	CASSPPVPSGNTIYF
.	12	TRBV5-4	TRBJ1-6	.	TGTGCCAGCAGCTTCCCTAATTCACCCCTCCACTTT	CASSFPNSPLHF
.	15	TRBV6-1	TRBJ2-3	TRBD1	TGTGCCAGCAGGGGGGGACAGGGGGCCACAGATACGCAGTATTTT	CASRGGQGATDTQYF
.	15	TRBV18	TRBJ1-2	.	TGTGCCAGCTCACCAGGCAGCTCAGCGACATATGGCTACACCTTC	CASSPGSSATYGYTF
.	17	TRBV5-5	TRBJ2-7	TRBD2	TGTGCCAGCAGCTCACCTACTAGCGGGGTCCTCTCCTACGAGCAGTACTTC	CASSSPTSGVLSYEQYF
few	15	TRBV3-1/TRBV3-2	TRBJ1-1	TRBD1	TGTGCCAGCAGCCAAGGGTGGACAGGGGCCACTGAAGCTTTCTTT	CASSQGWTGATEAFF
.	20	TRBV3-1/TRBV3-2	TRBJ2-3	TRBD2	TGTGCCAGCAGCCGACCTCGGACTAGCGGGGGGGCCCGGTCCTCAGATACGCAGTATTTT	CASSRPRTSGGARSSDTQYF
.	12	TRBV6-6	TRBJ2-7	.	TGTGCCAGCAGTTACTCTAGCTACGAGCAGTACTTC	CASSYSSYEQYF
few	16	TRBV10-2	TRBJ2-5	.	TGCGCCAGCAGCACGCCTCAGGGGTCGGTTCGAGAGACCCAGTACTTC	CASSTPQGSVRETQYF
.	13	TRBV5-1	TRBJ2-7	.	TGCGCCAGCAGCTTGGGGAAGTACGAGGAGCAGTACTTC	CASSLGKYEEQYF
.	11	TRBV28	TRBJ2-7	.	TGTGCCAGCAGTTTACGTTACGAGCAGTACTTC	CASSLRYEQYF